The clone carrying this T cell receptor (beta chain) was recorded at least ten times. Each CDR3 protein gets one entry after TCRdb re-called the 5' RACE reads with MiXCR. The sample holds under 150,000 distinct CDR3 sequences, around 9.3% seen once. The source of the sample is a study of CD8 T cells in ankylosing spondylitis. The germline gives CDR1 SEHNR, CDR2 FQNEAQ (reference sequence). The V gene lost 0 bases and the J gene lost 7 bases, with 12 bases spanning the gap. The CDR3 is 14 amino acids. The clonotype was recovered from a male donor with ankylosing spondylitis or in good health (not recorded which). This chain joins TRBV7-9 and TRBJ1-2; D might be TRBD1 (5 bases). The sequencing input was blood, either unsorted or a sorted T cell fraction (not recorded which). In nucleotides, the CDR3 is TGTGCCAGCAGCTTAGCTGCAGGGTCTGGTGGCTACACCTTC. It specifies CASSLAAGSGGYTF.